Listed below are T cell receptor beta chains from one sample, sequenced in a study of shared clonotypes between healthy human individuals. Measured with immunoSEQ multiplex PCR; TCRdb has only the in-frame clones, and not every one. The sample holds a few hundred thousand clones, 80% to 90% seen once. Sequences were obtained from memory CD8+ T cells sorted from blood. Source of these receptors: a man younger than 35 in good health. Each CDR3 is given with its conserved first and last residue. A D gene is named only where the DNA matches it firmly. Part of the rows lack a size; the others show once, few, many or a class for expanded clones.

V	size	D	J	CDR3	DNA
TRBV28	.	.	TRBJ2-1	CASSLSYSSYNEQFF	TGTGCCAGCAGTTTATCTTACAGCTCCTACAATGAGCAGTTCTTC
TRBV7-3	.	.	TRBJ2-3	CASSLPRRGTYTDTQYF	TGTGCCAGCAGCTTACCCCGCCGCGGGACCTACACAGATACGCAGTATTTT
TRBV7-9	.	.	TRBJ2-7	CASSLDLRDYEQYF	TGTGCCAGCAGCTTAGACCTTCGGGATTACGAGCAGTACTTC
TRBV6-1	.	TRBD1	TRBJ2-7	CASRTDMTGYEQYF	TGTGCCAGCAGGACCGATATGACAGGGTACGAGCAGTACTTC
TRBV6-5	.	.	TRBJ1-2	CASSYSSYAGGYTF	TGTGCCAGCAGTTACTCGAGTTATGCTGGGGGCTACACCTTC
TRBV14	.	.	TRBJ1-2	CASSQVSDGYTF	TGTGCCAGCAGCCAAGTCAGTGATGGCTACACCTTC
TRBV5-1	.	.	TRBJ1-1	CASSLFQGGTEAFF	TGCGCCAGCAGCTTGTTCCAGGGAGGCACTGAAGCTTTCTTT
TRBV4-2	.	.	TRBJ2-2	CASSQPDKHWDNTGELFF	TGTGCCAGCAGCCAACCCGATAAGCATTGGGACAACACCGGGGAGCTGTTTTTT
TRBV25-1	.	TRBD1	TRBJ2-7	CASSVEDRAGYEQYF	TGTGCCAGCAGTGTCGAGGACAGGGCTGGCTACGAGCAGTACTTC
TRBV7-6	few	.	TRBJ2-3	CASSTDFSDTQYF	TGTGCCAGCAGCACGGACTTCTCAGATACGCAGTATTTT
TRBV27	.	.	TRBJ1-1	CASSLGLWNTEAFF	TGTGCCAGCAGTTTGGGGCTTTGGAACACTGAAGCTTTCTTT
TRBV7-8	.	TRBD1	TRBJ2-7	CASSAGTGGYEQYF	TGTGCCAGCAGCGCCGGAACAGGGGGCTACGAGCAGTACTTC
TRBV7-2	.	.	TRBJ2-2	CASSPRAGELFF	TGTGCCAGCAGCCCTAGGGCCGGGGAGCTGTTTTTT
TRBV10-3	.	.	TRBJ2-1	CAITGSSYNEQFF	TGTGCCATTACAGGGAGCTCCTACAATGAGCAGTTCTTC
TRBV11-2	.	.	TRBJ2-2	CASSLAGDGGELFF	TGTGCCAGCAGCTTAGCCGGGGACGGCGGGGAGCTGTTTTTT
TRBV5-6	.	.	TRBJ1-2	CASSLVTTNYGYTF	TGTGCCAGCAGCTTGGTTACAACTAACTATGGCTACACCTTC
TRBV6-5	.	TRBD1	TRBJ2-7	CASTRDRAAYEQYF	TGTGCCAGCACCCGGGACAGGGCGGCCTACGAGCAGTACTTC
TRBV7-8	.	TRBD1	TRBJ1-1	CASSAPGQGIRAEAFF	TGTGCCAGCAGCGCTCCGGGACAGGGGATACGGGCTGAAGCTTTCTTT
TRBV12-5	.	.	TRBJ2-7	CASGFYEQYF	TGTGCTAGTGGTTTTTACGAGCAGTACTTC
TRBV7-9	.	.	TRBJ2-3	CASLPRERGTDTQYF	TGTGCCAGCCTCCCCCGGGAGCGAGGCACAGATACGCAGTATTTT
TRBV9	.	TRBD1	TRBJ1-1	CASSVGQMNTEAFF	TGTGCCAGCAGCGTGGGACAGATGAACACTGAAGCTTTCTTT
TRBV12-1	.	.	TRBJ2-7	CASSFRTTYEQYF	TGTGCCAGCAGCTTCAGGACAACCTACGAGCAGTACTTC
TRBV5-1	.	TRBD1	TRBJ2-7	CASSNLGAGGYYEQYF	TGCGCCAGCAGCAATTTGGGGGCAGGGGGCTACTACGAGCAGTACTTC
TRBV4-1	.	.	TRBJ2-7	CASSQVGQTYEQYF	TGCGCCAGCAGCCAAGTCGGTCAGACCTACGAGCAGTACTTC
TRBV5-4	.	.	TRBJ1-1	CASSLGTVGEAFF	TGTGCCAGCAGCTTGGGGACAGTTGGTGAAGCTTTCTTT